The entry below describes one T cell receptor (beta chain). The table lists this clonotype with many counts. Which antigen it targets is not known. The input lacks base qualities; no much larger clone sits a single base away. The TCR beta CDR3 regions were amplified from RNA transcripts. A first-round RT-PCR of the TCR CDR3 used the HTBI primer set with the Qiagen OneStep RT-PCR kit. Libraries were constructed in a second round of multiplex PCR, after which size selection and purification were performed. Paired-end sequencing of the libraries was performed with 100 bp reads on an Illumina HiSeq2000. The source study handled its data this way. SOAPnuke was used to process the raw data, removing reads that contained adapters or uncalled bases, had a mean Phred below 15, or lacked an exact match to the constant primer or identifier. COPE v1.2.5 was used to merge high-quality paired reads, and clonotypes were defined as unique nucleotide sequences. Clonotypes were aligned to IMGT TRBV, TRBD and TRBJ reference segments using MiTCR v1.1. The analysis was restricted to V-J combinations with a frequency above 0.0001, which together covered 98% to 99.2% of the repertoires. The TCS score was defined as F50 (clonal expansion) divided by E x V (chaos), with BLOSUM62-based TCRdist calculated between CDR3 peptides within each V-J. Welch's t-statistics and random forest reduced 500 to 550 V-J features to 10 to 15, which were used in a naive Bayes classifier (R e1071). The similarity between thyroid and blood repertoires was quantified using the Morisita-Horn index. Clones were called with MiXCR by TCRdb after fastp trimmed the public reads at Q25, and only in-frame beta chains were retained. Rows matching on CDR3 protein sequence are summarized as one entry with the most common DNA and genes. Clone size and V and J calls follow TCRdb, not the original study. The sample has 550,000 to 700,000 distinct CDR3 sequences on record, roughly 15% of them singletons. Approximately 4.2% of the sample is held by the ten biggest clonotypes.

These data belong to a study of T cells in Graves' hyperthyroidism and ophthalmopathy (dated by TCRdb to between 2018 and 2021). Study-level background: Peripheral blood was collected at initial diagnosis, before any treatment. To identify distinguishing TCR V-J signatures, a discovery cohort of around 100 patients was used, comprising approximately 40 with Graves' ophthalmopathy and 55 to 65 with stable Graves' hyperthyroidism. Prospective prediction of ophthalmopathy was tested in an independent validation cohort consisting of roughly 20 hyperthyroidism patients and about 17 patients who later progressed to ophthalmopathy. The roughly 94 discovery patients were randomly split 7:3 into training and test sets. In about 6 Graves' hyperthyroidism patients, the study also compared T-cell repertoires from thyroid tissue with T-cell repertoires from blood. After blood sampling, hyperthyroidism patients were treated with methimazole at a starting dose of 30 mg daily, and ophthalmopathy patients were treated with high-dose intravenous methylprednisolone. The paper reports TCR Vbeta CDR3 sequencing of approximately 140 peripheral blood samples: around 41 ophthalmopathy, roughly 80 hyperthyroidism and around 17 progressor patients. Study-wide conclusions, independent of this receptor: No statistical method was used to fix the sample size in advance, and group allocation was not hidden from the investigators. Most expanded thyroid clonotypes (frequency above 0.001) were also detected in blood, a finding suggesting that blood repertoires may reflect thyroid immune responses. In cross-validation, a model built on a 13 V-J signature told ophthalmopathy apart from stable hyperthyroidism with approximately 90% sensitivity and roughly 82% specificity, and in testing the same model reached 80%/75%. During validation, the model predicted progression to ophthalmopathy a median of approximately six months ahead of onset, with 60% to 71% sensitivity and around 72% specificity.

Ophthalmopathy patients had moderately to severely active disease, with a Clinical Activity Score of 3 or more, a NOSPECS grade of 4 or more, and a disease duration of less than 3 months. Any patient with an uncontrolled infection, another autoimmune disease, pregnancy or lactation was excluded. Diagnoses were established on the basis of clinical symptoms, serum thyroxine and TRAb, thyroid ultrasound, and orbital computed tomography. PBMCs were isolated from about 9.1 ml of fresh peripheral blood by Ficoll-Paque density gradient centrifugation. Trizol reagent was used to extract total RNA, and RNA quality was then checked on an Agilent 2100 Bioanalyzer. The clonotype originates from a middle-aged woman with Graves' ophthalmopathy. Sequencing was performed on blood.

The CDR3 region reads CASSPPEAAGYEQYF. The sequence in DNA is TGTGCCAGCAGCCCCCCCGAGGCGGCCGGCTACGAGCAGTACTTC. The chain was built from TRBV7-2 and TRBJ2-7, with no reliable assignment of the D segment. At the junction V is shortened by 5 bases and J by 3 bases, with 17 bases in between. There are 15 amino acids in the CDR3, from cysteine to phenylalanine inclusive. Of all the DNA, just the CDR3 is kept, 45 bases in frame from base 1. The germline V gene yields SGHTA for CDR1 and FQGNSA for CDR2.